Here is one T cell receptor (beta chain) with its context. Its specificity is unknown. The input for each TCR library was approximately 4,000 ng of total RNA. The UMIs carried a 6-nucleotide sample barcode, and they were added by template switching. TCRdb reanalyzed the 5' RACE reads, giving one entry per CDR3 protein sequence and no DNA. Its listing shows about 160,000 distinct CDR3 sequences. This sample is drawn from a study of monozygotic twins with inflammatory bowel disease. Whole-study findings and limits: Twins with IBD were found to have lower TCRbeta diversity (inverse Simpson) than healthy co-twins. No discrimination was achieved between different T cell subtypes.

The TCR comes from a human donor with ulcerative colitis or Crohn's disease, or a healthy co-twin of an affected twin (not recorded which). Sequencing input: blood.

The CDR3 region is CPSSSLAAYSSYEQYF. V and J are TRBV7-9 and TRBJ2-7; TCRdb indicates TRBD2, and absent DNA this call remains unverified. The CDR3 consists of 16 residues. Germline V gives CDR1 SEHNR, CDR2 FQNEAQ (reference sequence).